This T cell receptor beta chain was identified during a study of blood T cell repertoires in COVID-19. Allocation to cohorts depended on clinical history reported by the participants. Recovered Cohort 3 donors showed two negative PCRs, clearance, or symptom resolution. Trimming took 7 bases from V and 7 from J; bases not matched to a gene: 9. The CDR3 runs 16 residues. Germline V CDR1 and CDR2: SNHLY, FYNNEI. TCRdb's table, derived via immunoSEQ multiplex PCR, lists solely in-frame clones and lacks some. The data show about 150,000 clones, approximately 84% seen once. V is TRBV2 and J is TRBJ1-6; 11 nucleotides line up with TRBD1. Sequenced material: PBMCs or T cells enriched from blood (not recorded which). This TCR came from a woman between 45 and 60 years old who had recovered from COVID-19. CDR3 amino acids: CASTRPGQGGNSPLHF. In nucleotides, the CDR3 is TGTGCCAGCACCCGTCCGGGACAGGGGGGAAATTCACCCCTCCACTTT.